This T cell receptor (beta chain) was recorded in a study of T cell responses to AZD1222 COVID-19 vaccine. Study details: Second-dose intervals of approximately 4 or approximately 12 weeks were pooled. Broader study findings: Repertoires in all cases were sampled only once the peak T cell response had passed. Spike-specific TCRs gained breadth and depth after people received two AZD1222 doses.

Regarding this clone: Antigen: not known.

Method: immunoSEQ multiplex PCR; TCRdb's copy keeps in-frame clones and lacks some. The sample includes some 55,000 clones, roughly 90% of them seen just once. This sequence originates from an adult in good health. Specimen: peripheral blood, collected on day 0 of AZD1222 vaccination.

This chain's CDR3 is CASSDTWTGSSYNEQFF. CDR3 sequence (DNA): TGTGCCAGCAGTGACACCTGGACTGGGAGCTCCTACAATGAGCAGTTCTTC. The chain recombines TRBV2 with TRBJ2-1, with D perhaps TRBD2 (5 bases). The CDR3 spans 17 residues. Trimming took 3 bases from V and 0 from J, leaving 15 bases between them. CDR1 is SNHLY, CDR2 FYNNEI, per germline.